The TCR beta chain described here comes from a study of blood T cells in healthy people across ages. A sample-barcoded 5' primer and a J-beta primer mix were used in a second PCR of about 6 to 12 cycles. Each cDNA molecule, via a template-switch adaptor with 12 random nucleotides, was tagged. Each CDR3 protein is one row after TCRdb ran MiXCR on the 5' RACE reads. The sample has over a million distinct CDR3 sequences; around 43% are singletons. This clonotype has ten or more counts. The CDR3 has 15 residues. The ends were cut back, 0 bases at V and 2 bases at J, with 12 bases in the middle. Germline loops: CDR1 SGHRS, CDR2 YFSETQ.

This rearrangement joins TRBV5-1 to TRBJ2-7; a weak D match, TRBD2 (7 bases). The sequencing sample was made of blood. This sequence was found in a woman aged 55-75 years in good health. Here the CDR3 DNA reads TGCGCCAGCAGCTTGGGAGCGGGACAAACCTACGAGCAGTACTTC. As protein: CASSLGAGQTYEQYF.